This entry lists 30 T cell receptor beta chains sequenced from one sample in a study of blood T cell repertoires in COVID-19. The data were produced by immunoSEQ multiplex PCR, yet TCRdb's version contains in-frame clones alone and is incomplete. The table includes over 200,000 clones, 65% to 85% detected once. Sequenced: peripheral blood. These receptors were collected from a woman aged 25-40 years with COVID-19, enrolled during active disease.

The CDR3 is CASSLDRGASNEKLFF. CDR3 nucleotides: TGTGCCAGCAGCTTGGACAGGGGGGCGTCTAATGAAAAACTGTTTTTT. The chain uses TRBV5-4 and TRBJ1-4, with 8 bases matching TRBD1. V trimming: 0 bases; J trimming: 3 bases; junction bases outside the gene matches: 4. The CDR3 extends over 16 amino acids. CDR1 is SGHNT and CDR2 is YYREEE in the germline V gene (reference sequence).

The chain has TRBV15 and TRBJ2-5, with a possible D match to TRBD1 (6 bases). V gave up 3 bases and J gave up 3 bases, with 11 bases separating them. Germline V gene data show CDR1 as LNHNV and CDR2 as YYDKDF (reference sequence). This CDR3 is built from 14 residues. DNA for the CDR3: TGTGCCACCAGCAGGAGACAGGCCAAAGAGACCCAGTACTTC. It codes for CATSRRQAKETQYF. The full variable domain, rest sourced from reference TRBV15 and TRBJ2-5, is DAMVIQNPRYQVTQFGKPVTLSCSQTLNHNVMYWYQQKSSQAPKLLFHYYDKDFNNEADTPDNFQSRRPNTSFCFLDIRSPGLGDTAMYLCATSRRQAKETQYFGPGTRLLVL.

The chain combines TRBV29-1 with TRBJ2-3, with TRBD1 as a possible D gene (5 bases). The germline CDR1 and CDR2 sequences are SQVTM and ANQGSEA. The V end lost 7 bases, the J end lost 3 bases, and 14 bases lay between the germline ends. The CDR3 covers 13 residues. The CDR3: CSADSHSTDTQYF. CDR3 nucleotides: TGCAGCGCCGACAGCCACTCTACAGATACGCAGTATTTT.

The rearrangement uses TRBV9 and TRBJ1-2; D might be TRBD1 (5 bases). The germline CDR1 and CDR2 sequences are SGDLS and YYNGEE. This CDR3 region has 16 residues. Trimming left V 0 bases short and J 4 bases short, with 16 bases between. The CDR3 protein is CASSVGIGEGVYGYTF. The CDR3 bases are TGTGCCAGCAGCGTAGGGATAGGGGAGGGAGTCTATGGCTACACCTTC.

The rearrangement joins TRBV7-2 to TRBJ2-7; TRBD2 matches 10 bases. Germline CDR1 is SGHTA and CDR2 is FQGNSA. V dropped 5 bases and J dropped 6; count of bases not matched to a gene: 7. CDR3 length equals 14 residues. The CDR3 sequence: CASSQGLAPSEQYF. In DNA form, the CDR3 reads TGTGCCAGCAGCCAGGGACTAGCGCCCTCCGAGCAGTACTTC.

The chain couples TRBV6-6 to TRBJ2-3; D remains unclear. Germline V gives CDR1 MNHNY, CDR2 SVGAGI (reference sequence). There are 15 residues in the CDR3. Trimming took 4 bases from V and 2 from J, leaving 13 bases between them. This CDR3 reads CASSSHAEPTDTQYF. CDR3 nucleotides: TGTGCCAGCAGTTCCCACGCGGAACCCACAGATACGCAGTATTTT.

This clone was seen many times. V usage is TRBV7-9 and J usage is TRBJ2-7; the D gene is possibly TRBD2 (5 bases). Germline CDR1 SEHNR, CDR2 FQNEAQ (reference sequence). The length of the CDR3 is 15 residues. V lost 5 bases and J 3 bases, leaving 17 bases between the germline ends. The CDR3 coding sequence is TGTGCCAGCAGCCCCCGGAGGCCCATAAACTACGAGCAGTACTTC. Its protein is CASSPRRPINYEQYF.

The genes are TRBV7-9 and TRBJ1-1, with a possible D match to TRBD1 (5 bases). CDR1 and CDR2 from the germline V gene are SEHNR and FQNEAQ (reference sequence). Trimming shortened V by 2 bases and J by 10 bases, and 20 bases separated the two germline ends. This CDR3 comprises 15 residues. The CDR3, as DNA: TGTGCCAGCAGCTTATTAGGCCGGACGGGGGACGGAGCTTTCTTT. This sequence encodes CASSLLGRTGDGAFF.

V gene TRBV29-1 combines with J gene TRBJ1-2; D gene unclear. Trimming removed 6 bases from V and 5 bases from J, with 19 bases in between. Germline V gives CDR1 SQVTM, CDR2 ANQGSEA. The CDR3 consists of 14 residues. The CDR3 region is CSVDPSGGFYGYTF. Written as DNA, the CDR3 is TGCAGCGTAGATCCCTCGGGAGGCTTTTATGGCTACACCTTC.

The rearrangement joins TRBV19 to TRBJ2-7; TRBD2 is a possible D gene (6 bases). Germline CDR1 and CDR2: LNHDA and SQIVND (reference sequence). V was clipped by 2 bases and J by 2 bases, with 13 bases between them. The CDR3 runs to 15 residues. CDR3 region: CASSITAGRAYEQYF. The CDR3 nucleotides are TGTGCCAGTAGTATAACCGCGGGAAGAGCCTACGAGCAGTACTTC.

V usage is TRBV14 and J usage is TRBJ2-2; 8 bases line up with TRBD2. This CDR3 has 18 amino acids. Trimming took 0 bases from V and 3 from J; bases not matched to a gene: 9. Germline V gives CDR1 SGHDN, CDR2 FVKESK. CDR3 sequence reads: CASSQDRWLAGYTGELFF. Written as DNA, the CDR3 is TGTGCCAGCAGCCAAGATCGTTGGCTAGCGGGCTACACCGGGGAGCTGTTTTTT.

Only one count was recorded for this clone. The CDR3 DNA reads as TGTGCCACCACCCGGGACAGGGCATGGAACACTGAAGCTTTCTTT. It translates to CATTRDRAWNTEAFF. The chain employs TRBV2 and TRBJ1-1; 9 bases match TRBD1. The V gene's germline CDR1 is SNHLY and CDR2 FYNNEI. Losses at the gene ends were 10 bases for V and 1 base for J; bases not matched to a gene: 10. This CDR3 contains 15 residues.

The gene calls are TRBV5-1 and TRBJ1-1, with TRBD1 matching over 7 bases. V lost 2 bases and J lost 7; bases outside the gene matches: 8. The germline CDR1 and CDR2 sequences are SGHRS and YFSETQ. The CDR3 extends over 14 amino acids. CDR3 protein: CASSLETGWGEAFF. In DNA form, the CDR3 reads TGCGCCAGCAGCTTAGAGACAGGGTGGGGTGAAGCTTTCTTT.

The rearrangement uses TRBV2 and TRBJ2-5; 15 bases fit TRBD2. The CDR3 spans 15 residues. Trimming removed 3 bases from V and 4 bases from J; junction bases left unmatched: 0. Germline loops: CDR1 SNHLY, CDR2 FYNNEI. CDR3 in DNA: TGTGCCAGCAGTGAGGGACTAGCGGGAGGAGAGACCCAGTACTTC. Protein product: CASSEGLAGGETQYF. The whole variable domain, remainder taken from reference TRBV2 and TRBJ2-5, is EPEVTQTPSHQVTQMGQEVILRCVPISNHLYFYWYRQILGQKVEFLVSFYNNEISEKSEIFDDQFSVERPDGSNFTLKIRSTKLEDSAMYFCASSEGLAGGETQYFGPGTRLLVL.

The chain links TRBV5-8 to TRBJ1-5; D is possibly TRBD1 (6 bases). V lost 2 bases and J 2 bases, leaving 14 bases between the germline ends. This CDR3 region has 16 residues. CDR1 SGHTS and CDR2 YDEGEE come from the germline V gene. The CDR3 loop reads CASSFYRDIGNQPQHF. The CDR3 DNA reads TGTGCCAGCAGCTTTTACCGGGACATCGGCAATCAGCCCCAGCATTTT.

The chain has TRBV11-2 and TRBJ1-5; 7 bases match TRBD1. Germline CDR1 and CDR2: SGHAT and FQNNGV. The CDR3 length is 15 residues. Trimming cost V 5 bases and J 5 bases; bases outside gene matches: 9. CDR3 sequence (DNA): TGTGCCAGCAGCCTTGGAGACAGGGTGGATCAGCCCCAGCATTTT. Translating gives CASSLGDRVDQPQHF. Full variable domain (rest looked up from reference TRBV11-2 and TRBJ1-5): EAGVAQSPRYKIIEKRQSVAFWCNPISGHATLYWYQQILGQGPKLLIQFQNNGVVDDSQLPKDRFSAERLKGVDSTLKIQPAKLEDSAVYLCASSLGDRVDQPQHFGDGTRLSIL.

V gene TRBV7-7 combines with J gene TRBJ2-2, with a tentative D call TRBD2 (6 bases). The CDR3 has 14 amino acids. Trimming shortened V by 4 bases and J by 7 bases, and 13 bases separated the two germline ends. CDR1 is SSHAT and CDR2 is FNYEAQ in the germline V gene (reference sequence). CDR3 nucleotides: TGTGCCAGCAGCTCCCGGGACTCGGACGGGGAGCTGTTTTTT. Translation gives CASSSRDSDGELFF.

This clone is a singleton in its sample. The gene calls are TRBV18 and TRBJ1-1; 10 bases align to TRBD1. V trimming: 4 bases; J trimming: 4 bases; junction bases outside the gene matches: 3. The CDR3 is 14 residues long. Germline CDR1 reads KGHSH; CDR2 reads LQKENI. The CDR3 region is CASSRTGGTTEAFF. The CDR3 region has the DNA TGTGCCAGCTCACGGACAGGGGGTACCACTGAAGCTTTCTTT.

This clone was picked up a small number of times. DNA of the CDR3: TGTGCCGCCCAGCAAACCCCGGGGGGGCGGGAGAACACTGAAGCTTTCTTT. It yields the protein CAAQQTPGGRENTEAFF. The V and J genes are TRBV19 and TRBJ1-1; D might be TRBD1 (6 bases). This CDR3 is 17 amino acids long. The V end lost 11 bases, the J end lost 1 base, and 26 bases lay between the germline ends. CDR1 and CDR2 from the germline V gene are LNHDA and SQIVND (reference sequence).

In this sample, this clone turned up a few times. The V call is TRBV13, the J call TRBJ1-5; D is unresolved. Trimming removed 2 bases from V and 6 bases from J, with 5 bases in between. Germline CDR1 reads PRHDT; CDR2 reads FYEKMQ (reference sequence). The CDR3 consists of 12 residues. CDR3 sequence reads: CASSLRSQPQHF. CDR3 DNA sequence: TGTGCCAGCAGCTTAAGGAGTCAGCCCCAGCATTTT. The entire variable domain, with the rest obtained from reference TRBV13 and TRBJ1-5, is as follows: AAGVIQSPRHLIKEKRETATLKCYPIPRHDTVYWYQQGPGQDPQFLISFYEKMQSDKGSIPDRFSAQQFSDYHSELNMSSLELGDSALYFCASSLRSQPQHFGDGTRLSIL.

The chain recombines TRBV27 with TRBJ2-1, with 8 bases that match TRBD2. There are 15 residues in the CDR3. With 6 bases clipped from V and 0 bases from J, the junction kept 4 bases outside the gene matches. In germline, CDR1 is MNHEY, CDR2 SMNVEV (reference sequence). CDR3 loop: CASRVSGSSYNEQFF. In DNA, the CDR3 is TGTGCCAGCAGAGTAAGCGGGAGCTCCTACAATGAGCAGTTCTTC.

V is TRBV5-1 and J is TRBJ2-1, with 8 bases identical to TRBD2. The V gene's germline CDR1 is SGHRS and CDR2 YFSETQ. V lost 0 bases to trimming and J lost 8 bases; unmatched junction nucleotides: 10. The CDR3 is made up of 16 amino acids. The CDR3 DNA follows: TGCGCCAGCAGCTTGGCCCCCAGCGGGAGAAACCATGAGCAGTTCTTC. This encodes CASSLAPSGRNHEQFF.

The chain carries TRBV10-3 and TRBJ1-5, with D possibly being TRBD1 (6 bases). Germline CDR1 and CDR2: ENHRY and SYGVKD. V lost 3 bases and J lost 4, with 10 bases in between. The CDR3 spans 14 residues. The CDR3 loop reads CAISDIGGNQPQHF. The CDR3 nucleotides read TGTGCCATCAGTGATATAGGGGGAAATCAGCCCCAGCATTTT.

The rearrangement links TRBV7-9 to TRBJ2-5; possibly TRBD1 for D (6 bases). CDR1 is SEHNR, CDR2 FQNEAQ, per germline (reference sequence). Trimming removed 0 bases from V and 4 bases from J, with 15 bases in between. The CDR3 contains 16 residues. The CDR3 coding sequence is TGTGCCAGCAGCTTAGCGGCAGGGGCGCTTGGAGAGACCCAGTACTTC. Its protein product is CASSLAAGALGETQYF.

This clone was picked up a small number of times. The chain recombines TRBV30 with TRBJ1-1; tentatively, D is TRBD1 (6 bases). Germline V lookup: CDR1 GTSNPN, CDR2 SVGIG (reference sequence). This CDR3 is 13 amino acids long. V was clipped by 8 bases and J by 4 bases, with 17 bases between them. This chain's CDR3 is CATYRAWGTEAFF. Written as DNA, the CDR3 is TGTGCCACCTACAGGGCCTGGGGCACTGAAGCTTTCTTT.

The rearrangement uses TRBV5-6 and TRBJ1-2, with TRBD1 identical over 10 bases. The CDR3 is 14 residues long. The J segment lost 8 bases and the V segment lost 2 bases, leaving 6 bases of the junction unmatched. Germline-derived CDR1 and CDR2 are SGHDT and YYEEEE. CDR3 region: CASSFLDRGRGYTF. Here the CDR3 DNA reads TGTGCCAGCAGCTTTCTTGACAGGGGGCGAGGCTACACCTTC.

This chain uses TRBV9 with TRBJ2-3; TRBD2 aligns across 8 bases. The CDR3 runs 15 residues. J gave up 2 bases and V 3 bases, and 5 bases lay outside the gene matches. Germline V gene lookup returns CDR1 SGDLS and CDR2 YYNGEE. CDR3 nucleotide sequence: TGTGCCAGCAGCGAGCGGGAGCGCACCACAGATACGCAGTATTTT. This encodes CASSERERTTDTQYF.

The chain recombines TRBV19 with TRBJ2-3; 7 nucleotides match TRBD1. With V trimmed by 8 bases and J by 15 bases, 11 bases remained unmatched. Germline V gives CDR1 LNHDA, CDR2 SQIVND (reference sequence). CDR3 size: 11 residues. The CDR3 protein is CASSDRDSVYF. The CDR3 DNA sequence: TGTGCCAGTTCCGACCGGGACAGTGTATATTTT.

The chain recombines TRBV28 with TRBJ2-7; 8 bases fit TRBD1. Looked up from germline, CDR1 is MDHEN and CDR2 is SYDVKM. The CDR3 consists of 15 residues. V dropped 5 bases and J dropped 7; count of bases not matched to a gene: 13. For the CDR3, the DNA is TGTGCCAGCAGTCCCTCCGGGCAGGGGGCGCGGGAGCAGTACTTC. Its translation: CASSPSGQGAREQYF.

Concerning this clone: Different DNA sequences within this sample yield the same CDR3. The rearrangement links TRBV7-3 to TRBJ2-1; 9 bases agree with TRBD1. J was trimmed by 1 base and V by 6 bases; bases with no gene match: 4. CDR3 length: 15 amino acids. Germline V CDR1 and CDR2: SGHTA, FQGTGA. The CDR3 loop reads CASSLTGGSYNEQFF. CDR3 DNA: TGTGCCAGCAGTCTGACAGGGGGGTCCTACAATGAGCAGTTCTTC. Drawing the rest from reference TRBV7-3 and TRBJ2-1, the complete variable domain is GAGVSQTPSNKVTEKGKYVELRCDPISGHTALYWYRQSLGQGPEFLIYFQGTGAADDSGLPNDRFFAVRPEGSVSTLKIQRTERGDSAVYLCASSLTGGSYNEQFFGPGTRLTVL.